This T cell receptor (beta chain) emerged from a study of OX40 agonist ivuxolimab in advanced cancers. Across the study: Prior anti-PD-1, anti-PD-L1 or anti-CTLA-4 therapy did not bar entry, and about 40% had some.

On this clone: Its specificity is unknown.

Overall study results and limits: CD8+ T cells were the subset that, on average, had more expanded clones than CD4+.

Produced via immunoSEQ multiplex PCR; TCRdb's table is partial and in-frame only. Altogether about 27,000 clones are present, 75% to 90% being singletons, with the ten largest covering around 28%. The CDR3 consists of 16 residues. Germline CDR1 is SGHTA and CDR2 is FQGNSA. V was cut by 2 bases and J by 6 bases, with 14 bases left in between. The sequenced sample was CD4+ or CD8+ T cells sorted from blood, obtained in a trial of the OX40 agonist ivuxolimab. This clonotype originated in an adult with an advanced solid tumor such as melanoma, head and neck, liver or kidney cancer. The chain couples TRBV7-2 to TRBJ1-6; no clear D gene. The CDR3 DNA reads TGTGCCAGCAGCTTACTGGCCAGCGCTGTTAATTCACCCCTCCACTTT. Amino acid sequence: CASSLLASAVNSPLHF. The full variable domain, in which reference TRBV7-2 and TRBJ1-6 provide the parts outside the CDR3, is GAGVSQSPSNKVTEKGKDVELRCDPISGHTALYWYRQSLGQGLEFLIYFQGNSAPDKSGLPSDRFSAERTGGSVSTLTIQRTQQEDSAVYLCASSLLASAVNSPLHFGNGTRLTVT.